This note documents a single T cell receptor beta chain sequence. Its target is not known. Germline values: CDR1 LNHNV, CDR2 YYDKDF (reference sequence). The CDR3 is made up of 15 amino acids. J lost 0 bases, V lost 8 bases, and 7 bases had no gene match. These data belong to a study of PD-L1 blockade in urothelial cancer. About the research overall: Each blood sample yielded a median of about 140,000 T cells.

Study-level findings and limits: Lower pretreatment blood TCR clonality, under the median, predicted better survival, researchers reported.

Assay: immunoSEQ multiplex PCR; the TCRdb copy retains only in-frame clones and omits some. This sample yields roughly 24,000 clones, of which 90% to 95% are seen a single time; around 10% belongs to the top ten. The time point denotes: peripheral blood 6 weeks after treatment start. Patients in the study were battling locally advanced or metastatic urothelial carcinoma. The specimen comprised PBMCs, sampled around atezolizumab (anti-PD-L1) treatment. The chain combines TRBV15 with TRBJ2-1; 7 nucleotides agree with TRBD2. The sequence was collected from a woman in her sixties with urothelial cancer. The CDR3 sequence is CATGAGRGSYNEQFF. In nucleotides, the CDR3 is TGTGCCACCGGCGCTGGGAGGGGCTCCTACAATGAGCAGTTCTTC.